This T cell receptor beta chain was found in a study of response to subunit inactivated influenza vaccine. MiXCR, run by TCRdb on the RT-PCR reads, gives a single entry per CDR3 protein. The sample includes under 550,000 distinct CDR3 sequences, less than 10% of them seen just once. V gave up 0 bases and J gave up 6 bases, with 11 bases separating them. CDR1 is ENHRY, CDR2 SYGVKD, per germline. The CDR3 is 14 amino acids. This clonotype was seen more than once but under ten times. The clonotype comes from a man between 50 and 75 years old who received an inactivated influenza vaccine. V is TRBV10-3 and J is TRBJ1-2, with no clear D. Sample: PBMCs from blood, taken about 23 months after vaccination. The CDR3 here is CAISESAGMDGYTF. In nucleotides, the CDR3 is TGTGCCATCAGTGAGTCGGCCGGGATGGATGGCTACACCTTC.